The text below deals with one TCR beta chain. The target of this receptor is not known. Base qualities are not recorded, but no much larger clone differs from it by a single base. These data come from a study of blood T cell repertoires in COVID-19 (TCRdb year 2020). A note on the overall study: The collaborator samples originated in the United States, Italy and Spain and spanned the acute and convalescent phases of COVID-19. The material from the prospective study consisted of cDNA or gDNA derived from T cells, B-cell-depleted T cells, or PBMCs. Deeply sampled blood TCRbeta repertoires from subjects exposed to, actively infected with, or recovered from COVID-19 were included in the dataset. The repertoires were made available in a free public database intended to serve as a resource for research on the immune response to SARS-CoV-2. Samples came from the ongoing ImmuneRACE study (first 160 participants) plus 1,254 subjects from 6 global collaborators. A de-identified subject ID, COVID-19 status, age in years and sex were almost always included in the sample metadata. Where available, HLA class I and class II types were taken from metadata supplied by the sample provider and were not determined by assay-based typing. Paper-wide results and their limitations: The quantity of clinical and demographic metadata differed by source and by participant and was supplied without curation.

One collaborating source in Seattle enrolled patients during active infection and followed them longitudinally through the course of disease. Each collaborating institution followed its own protocols to collect whole blood in K2EDTA tubes. For TCRbeta analysis, collaborator samples were shipped as frozen whole blood, as isolated PBMCs, or as DNA extracted from either sample type. The immunoSEQ Assay, a bias-controlled multiplex PCR, was used to amplify TCRbeta CDR3 regions from genomic DNA. The authors' analysis ran thus. The number of nucleated cells in each sample was estimated by amplification of reference gene primers within the assay. To quantify the absolute abundance of each unique TCRbeta CDR3 rearrangement, sequence reads were collapsed and filtered. Productive Simpson clonality was computed per sample as the square root of Simpson's diversity index over productive rearrangements. Not all clones reach the TCRdb copy of this immuneACCESS table, which keeps in-frame sequences only. Checked studies attribute under half of the gap to unresolved V genes and leave the rest unexplained. That table gives V, J and clone size, and the DNA gave D and trimming. Within this sample are 85,000 to 120,000 clones, with 87% of them counted one time only. The ten largest clones represent approximately 5% of the sample.

Counted from cysteine to phenylalanine, this CDR3 has 13 amino acids. Only the CDR3 part of the read is kept: 39 bases, read in frame from the first base. CDR1 is given as SGHTA and CDR2 as FQGTGA, both from the germline V gene. V drops 5 bases and J drops 3 bases, leaving 11 bases in between. Sequenced: peripheral blood. The chain is encoded by TRBV7-3 joined to TRBJ2-7; TRBD1 is perhaps the D gene, given 6 matching bases. The sequence was obtained from a woman between 50 and 59 years old with COVID-19, enrolled during active disease. The sequenced DNA: TGTGCCAGCAGCCCCTCGGACAGCTACGAGCAGTACTTC. Translated, it reads CASSPSDSYEQYF.